This T cell receptor beta chain emerged from a study of cytomegalovirus exposure and HLA in healthy donors. Concerning this clone: The antigen is undetermined.

The PCR made use of 60 Vbeta and 13 Jbeta primers. TCRdb's copy holds only in-frame clones and misses some; the assay was immunoSEQ multiplex PCR. The table includes around 150,000 clones, around 70% detected once. Overall study results and limits: Further analysis was carried out later, and it showed several of the most significant clusters appearing linked to common viral pathogens. Some V segments, including TRBV6-2 and TRBV6-3, were excluded as indistinguishable. Previous analysis showed most TCR beta V segments were productive about 90% or about 30% of the time.

Germline CDR1 reads SGHDN; CDR2 reads FVKESK. V shed 4 bases, J shed 13 bases, and the junction held 9 bases outside the gene matches. This CDR3 region has 12 residues. The receptor comes from a man aged 18-30 years in good health and CMV-seropositive. The sample was PBMCs. The chain recombines TRBV14 with TRBJ1-1; 7 nucleotides match TRBD1. In DNA, the CDR3 is TGTGCCAGCAGCCTCCTACAGGGGCGGGATTTCTTT. This encodes CASSLLQGRDFF. The full variable domain, rest sourced from reference TRBV14 and TRBJ1-1, is EAGVTQFPSHSVIEKGQTVTLRCDPISGHDNLYWYRRVMGKEIKFLLHFVKESKQDESGMPNNRFLAERTGGTYSTLKVQPAELEDSGVYFCASSLLQGRDFFGQGTRLTVV.